This T cell receptor beta chain was sequenced for a study of Ad26.COV2.S vaccination and SARS-CoV-2 variants. Sample treatment: some 20 received Ad26.COV2.S at low or high dose, single or two shots; roughly five received placebo; per-sample allocation not given. Sampling happened 63 days after the first vaccine or placebo injection. Trimming removed 2 bases from V and 4 bases from J, with 7 bases in between. The CDR3 loop spans 13 amino acids. The germline V gene has CDR1 LGHNT and CDR2 FRNRAP. This clone was seen once. The assay was immunoSEQ multiplex PCR, and TCRdb's table has in-frame clones only and misses some. The repertoire holds 240,000 or so clones, with 70% to 90% as singletons.

The J gene is TRBJ2-3, the V gene TRBV12-5; the D is unclear. The input for sequencing was peripheral blood, taken in a trial of Ad26.COV2.S vaccine versus placebo. The receptor was derived from a person between 18 and 59 years old who received the Ad26.COV2.S COVID-19 vaccine or a placebo. The CDR3 region has the DNA TGTGCTAGTGGTTTGATTGGAGCAGATACGCAGTATTTT. Residues: CASGLIGADTQYF.